Listed below are T cell receptor beta chains from one sample, sequenced in a study of blood T cells in healthy people across ages. TCRdb reprocessed the 5' RACE reads via MiXCR and lists one record per CDR3 protein. The sample records about 640,000 distinct CDR3 sequences, roughly 50% being singletons. The sequencing sample was made of blood. The receptors originated from a man aged 55 to 70 in good health. The CDR3 runs from the conserved cysteine through the conserved F or W. Fields, in order: clone size, D gene, V gene, CDR3 protein. The D gene is left open where the match is weak. Only some rows state a clone size, as once, few, many or a class for expanded clones.

-,TRBD1,TRBV20-1,CSAFGRGQANQPQHF
-,-,TRBV6-2/TRBV6-3,CASSFRGSGEQYF
once,-,TRBV20-1,CSARPRRASTGELFF
-,-,TRBV2,CASSDYRGDEKLFF
-,-,TRBV28,CASSLLVETQYF
-,-,TRBV28,CGSSRSGGLETQYF
-,TRBD2,TRBV7-9,CASSGRTSGGPQSWFF
few,-,TRBV6-1,CASSITGFEQFF
few,-,TRBV5-1,CASSLDYRAANYGYTF
many,TRBD2,TRBV20-1,CSARGAYEQYF
few,-,TRBV20-1,CSASAGTLTQETQYF
-,TRBD1,TRBV20-1,CSALLGTGKVDTQYF
few,-,TRBV4-1,CASSQEGTETQYF
few,TRBD1,TRBV7-2,CASSLATGGGYNEQFF
few,TRBD1,TRBV29-1,CSVEGGDRGTYEQYF
once,-,TRBV20-1,CSASSLGAGQYF
-,TRBD1,TRBV20-1,CSARDSALVSNQPQHF
few,-,TRBV5-6,CASSPATGVGDTEAFF
-,TRBD2,TRBV28,CASSSGGLSYNEQFF
-,TRBD2,TRBV20-1,CSAPESRGGPYNEQFF
-,-,TRBV21-1,CASSKARGTGTYEQYF
-,-,TRBV27,CASSSQRRDTQYF
-,-,TRBV9,CASSVEPGGEKLFF
-,-,TRBV5-1,CASRDLDGSSYEQYF
few,TRBD1,TRBV6-1,CASSVDRDRGNQPQHF
-,-,TRBV12-3/TRBV12-4,CASSLDPLGYTF
-,-,TRBV5-5,CASSPRESTDTQYF
-,TRBD2,TRBV5-1,CASSLVRGGGTDTQYF
-,TRBD1,TRBV27,CASRIRDRAAYEQYF
-,TRBD2,TRBV28,CASAPGTTYNEQYF
few,-,TRBV27,CASSLYPMAGNNEQFF
-,TRBD1,TRBV25-1,CASSEFDRERETQYF
many,-,TRBV11-2,CASSVGPNYGYTF
few,-,TRBV20-1,CSARDTWGANQPQHF
-,-,TRBV20-1,CSASLAGLQETQYF
once,-,TRBV6-1,CASSEGVSYEQYF
few,-,TRBV7-2,CASSLGGGNTHYGYTF
few,TRBD1,TRBV4-2,CASSRDSNQETQYF
-,-,TRBV5-1,CASSLAPGGGNQPQHF
few,-,TRBV4-1,CASSQGSGDYGYTF
-,-,TRBV29-1,CSVGPMEETQYF
-,TRBD2,TRBV7-8,CASSSQPPGLAGQPARDTQYF
-,TRBD2,TRBV2,CASSRLAGGETQYF
-,-,TRBV7-2,CASSLVAPHGAETQYF
-,TRBD2,TRBV9,CAGSVTSGSYEQYF
-,TRBD1,TRBV6-6,CASSRDSFYEQYF
-,-,TRBV25-1,CASSEYLGGAQETQYF
-,TRBD1,TRBV5-4,CASSAGTGEFYEQYF
-,TRBD1,TRBV2,CASRAMAGGDTEAFF
-,TRBD2,TRBV20-1,CSARWRGSTDTQYF
-,TRBD2,TRBV20-1,CSARDPGGGQSSDTQYF
few,-,TRBV10-3,CATRSNTEAFF
-,-,TRBV29-1,CSVEGQGGSYNEQFF
-,TRBD1,TRBV29-1,CSARQGGVEKLFF